These 28 T cell receptor beta chains were all obtained from the same sample, sequenced in a study of monozygotic twins with cystic fibrosis (dated by TCRdb to the early 2020s). The method behind the library was the immunoSEQ multiplex PCR assay. TCRdb mirrors the immuneACCESS table, restricted to in-frame sequences. Some clones are absent from its copies; in checked studies, under half trace to an unresolved V gene, and the reason for the others is unknown. The table for this sample lists some 26,000 clones; less than 95% of them were counted only once. The leading ten clones occupy roughly 0.29% of the sample. The sequenced sample was blood. The receptors come from a girl aged 2-9 years with cystic fibrosis.

The chain couples TRBV11-3 to TRBJ2-2; either TRBD1 or TRBD2 may fit D (5 bases each). The CDR3 consists of 13 residues. V lost 10 bases and J 2 bases, leaving 11 bases between the germline ends. CDR1 and CDR2 (germline): SGHNT, YENEEA. In DNA, the CDR3 is TGTGCCATCCGGGACGGAAACACCGGGGAGCTGTTTTTT. This sequence encodes CAIRDGNTGELFF.

The V and J genes are TRBV5-4 and TRBJ2-3; TRBD2 matches 15 bases. After removal of 0 bases from V and 4 bases from J, the junction contained 6 bases not matched to a gene. The CDR3 spans 18 residues. In germline, CDR1 is SGHNT, CDR2 YYREEE (reference sequence). CDR3 protein: CASSLVWTSGGVPDTQYF. The CDR3 bases are TGTGCCAGCAGCTTGGTCTGGACTAGCGGGGGGGTCCCAGATACGCAGTATTTT. Filled out from reference TRBV5-4 and TRBJ2-3, the complete variable domain reads ETGVTQSPTHLIKTRGQQVTLRCSSQSGHNTVSWYQQALGQGPQFIFQYYREEENGRGNFPPRFSGLQFPNYSSELNVNALELDDSALYLCASSLVWTSGGVPDTQYFGPGTRLTVL.

The genes are TRBV27 and TRBJ1-2; 7 bases are shared with TRBD1. This CDR3 has 14 amino acids. Germline V gives CDR1 MNHEY, CDR2 SMNVEV (reference sequence). Trimming at V came to 7 bases and at J to 6 bases, leaving 11 bases not matched to a gene. In DNA form, the CDR3 reads TGTGCCAGCACTCCGCTCGGCCAGGGGGATGGCTACACCTTC. Encoded protein: CASTPLGQGDGYTF.

This chain uses TRBV6-6 with TRBJ1-6; a possible D gene is TRBD1 (5 bases). CDR1 and CDR2 from the germline V gene are MNHNY and SVGAGI (reference sequence). Trimming left V 5 bases short and J 7 bases short, with 12 bases between. The CDR3 covers 14 residues. CDR3: CASSHRDPNSPLHF. CDR3 nucleotide sequence: TGTGCCAGCAGTCACCGGGACCCCAATTCACCCCTCCACTTT.

The chain links TRBV19 to TRBJ2-7; 10 bases are a match to TRBD1. Per germline, CDR1 LNHDA and CDR2 SQIVND (reference sequence). Trimming cost V 6 bases and J 3 bases; bases outside gene matches: 5. CDR3 length: 14 residues. The CDR3 reads CASRARDRGYEQYF. CDR3 bases: TGTGCCAGTAGGGCCCGGGACAGGGGCTACGAGCAGTACTTC.

The chain employs TRBV21-1 and TRBJ1-6; the tabulated D call, TRBD1, remains unverified against the DNA. TRBV21-1 constitutes a pseudogene. The CDR3 consists of 15 residues. Here the CDR3 reads CATLEQTENNSPLHF. DNA of the CDR3: TGTGCCACCCTGGAACAGACCGAAAATAATTCACCCCTCCACTTT.

The CDR3 here is CASSYRGNGYTF. The CDR3 DNA sequence: TGTGCCAGCAGTTACCGGGGAAATGGCTACACCTTC. The rearrangement joins TRBV6-6 to TRBJ1-2, with no clear D. CDR1 MNHNY and CDR2 SVGAGI come from the germline V gene (reference sequence). This CDR3 comprises 12 residues. V lost 2 bases and J 6 bases, leaving 7 bases between the germline ends.

This clone has only one observation. The J gene is TRBJ1-1, the V gene TRBV7-9; possibly TRBD1 for D (6 bases). V dropped 1 base and J dropped 5 bases, with 14 bases sitting between them. Looked up from germline, CDR1 is SEHNR and CDR2 is FQNEAQ (reference sequence). The length of the CDR3 is 15 residues. In DNA form, the CDR3 reads TGTGCCAGCAGCTTAGGTCCAGGGGCGGGAACTGAAGCTTTCTTT. Its translation is CASSLGPGAGTEAFF.

The rearrangement uses TRBV2 and TRBJ2-5, with 10 bases that match TRBD1. Germline lookup yields CDR1 SNHLY and CDR2 FYNNEI. The CDR3 length is 16 residues. With V trimmed by 6 bases and J by 5 bases, 12 bases remained unmatched. CDR3 DNA: TGTGCCAGCAGGAGGGCGACAGGGGGCGCTTGGGAGACCCAGTACTTC. Protein product: CASRRATGGAWETQYF.

This chain connects TRBV5-1 to TRBJ2-5; a possible D gene is TRBD2 (5 bases). The CDR3 is 14 amino acids. The V end lost 1 base, the J end lost 5 bases, and 12 bases lay between the germline ends. CDR1 and CDR2 (germline): SGHRS, YFSETQ. CDR3 protein: CASSLRNPGETQYF. For the CDR3, the DNA is TGCGCCAGCAGCTTGAGGAATCCGGGGGAGACCCAGTACTTC.

The chain links TRBV29-1 to TRBJ1-1, with TRBD1 as a possible D gene (6 bases). Germline CDR1 SQVTM, CDR2 ANQGSEA. V lost 4 bases, J lost 0 bases, and 12 bases lay in between. The CDR3 has 14 amino acids. DNA for the CDR3: TGCAGCGTTGCGGGGGCCTGGATGAACACTGAAGCTTTCTTT. Encoded protein: CSVAGAWMNTEAFF.

V usage is TRBV19 and J usage is TRBJ1-4; a possible D gene is TRBD1 (5 bases). The V and J ends lost 5 bases and 10 bases respectively, with 14 bases between them. Germline V CDR1 and CDR2: LNHDA, SQIVND (reference sequence). The CDR3 has 13 amino acids. CDR3 sequence reads: CASSPGGDSKLFF. CDR3 nucleotides: TGTGCCAGTAGTCCCGGGGGGGATTCAAAACTGTTTTTT.

For the CDR3, the DNA is TGTGCCAGCAGCTTGCCGGGACAGAAGACCCAGTACTTC. It codes for CASSLPGQKTQYF. The chain combines TRBV5-6 with TRBJ2-5; 7 bases match TRBD1. CDR1 and CDR2 (germline): SGHDT, YYEEEE. The CDR3 runs 13 residues. V was clipped by 1 base and J by 6 bases; unmatched bases: 3.

The chain has TRBV19 and TRBJ1-1; 12 bases are a match to TRBD1. From germline, CDR1 is LNHDA and CDR2 SQIVND (reference sequence). The J segment lost 4 bases and the V segment lost 4 bases, leaving 4 bases of the junction unmatched. The CDR3 loop spans 15 amino acids. The chain's CDR3 is CASSKGTGGFTEAFF. Here the CDR3 DNA reads TGTGCCAGTAGTAAAGGGACAGGGGGCTTCACTGAAGCTTTCTTT.

This sequence joins TRBV2 and TRBJ1-2; 7 positions match TRBD1. CDR1 and CDR2 (germline): SNHLY, FYNNEI. The CDR3 has 14 amino acids. The junction had 5 bases not matched to a gene; V was cut back by 5 bases and J by 2 bases. The CDR3 here is CASSRQGINYGYTF. CDR3 coding DNA: TGTGCCAGCAGTCGACAGGGAATAAACTATGGCTACACCTTC.

The chain joins TRBV6-5 to TRBJ2-5, with 7 bases fitting TRBD1. Trimming took 6 bases from V and 2 from J; bases not matched to a gene: 9. Germline CDR1 is MNHEY and CDR2 is SVGAGI. This CDR3 is built from 15 residues. CDR3 sequence (DNA): TGTGCCAGCAGCACGGGACAGCTTATTCAAGAGACCCAGTACTTC. Protein product: CASSTGQLIQETQYF.

This chain joins TRBV7-9 and TRBJ2-7; TRBD1 matches 10 bases. Germline lookup yields CDR1 SEHNR and CDR2 FQNEAQ (reference sequence). The CDR3 runs to 16 residues. Trimming removed 8 bases from V and 6 bases from J; junction bases left unmatched: 16. Here the CDR3 DNA reads TGTGCCAGCGGCCCCGATCGCGGACAGGGGGTTGGCGAGCAGTACTTC. Translation: CASGPDRGQGVGEQYF.

This clone is a singleton in its sample. The V gene is TRBV6-5, the J gene TRBJ2-3, with TRBD2 matching 9 bases. The CDR3 runs 13 residues. Losses at the gene ends were 6 bases for V and 6 bases for J; bases not matched to a gene: 4. Germline-derived CDR1 and CDR2 are MNHEY and SVGAGI. CDR3 nucleotide sequence: TGTGCCAGCAGAGGGACTAGCCTGGATACGCAGTATTTT. It specifies CASRGTSLDTQYF.

This clone was picked up a small number of times. The J gene is TRBJ1-2, the V gene TRBV27; D uncertain. In germline, CDR1 is MNHEY, CDR2 SMNVEV (reference sequence). CDR3 length equals 14 residues. Trimming shortened V by 4 bases and J by 5 bases, and 14 bases separated the two germline ends. The CDR3 reads CASSSERSSYGYTF. The CDR3 DNA is TGTGCCAGCAGTTCCGAGCGGAGCTCGTATGGCTACACCTTC.

This chain uses TRBV6-5 with TRBJ2-4, with D unresolved. This CDR3 is built from 13 residues. Germline-derived CDR1 and CDR2 are MNHEY and SVGAGI. V was pared by 0 bases and J by 8 bases, with 8 bases between. The CDR3 DNA follows: TGTGCCAGCAGTTACTCGAGGTGGGACATTCAGTACTTC. This codes for CASSYSRWDIQYF.

This rearrangement joins TRBV6-5 to TRBJ2-7, with a tentative D call TRBD2 (5 bases). Germline V CDR1 and CDR2: MNHEY, SVGAGI. This CDR3 is built from 13 residues. With 7 bases removed from V and 6 bases from J, the gap between germline ends came to 16 bases. The CDR3 DNA reads TGTGCCAGCACCACCCATAGGAGGACCGAGCAGTACTTC. It encodes CASTTHRRTEQYF.

This clone was counted a few times. The genes are TRBV2 and TRBJ1-4; D not resolved. This CDR3 has 14 residues. CDR1 is SNHLY and CDR2 is FYNNEI in the germline V gene. The ends were cut back, 3 bases at V and 8 bases at J, with 13 bases in the middle. The CDR3: CASSDGVFWEKLFF. Here the CDR3 DNA reads TGTGCCAGCAGTGATGGAGTATTTTGGGAAAAACTGTTTTTT.

The V call is TRBV28, the J call TRBJ1-6, with TRBD1 identical over 10 bases. The CDR3 length is 14 residues. Germline CDR1 and CDR2: MDHEN and SYDVKM. Unmatched junction bases numbered 5, after V lost 5 bases and J lost 10 bases. CDR3 region: CASSPGQGWSPLHF. The CDR3 DNA is TGTGCCAGCAGTCCGGGACAGGGGTGGTCACCCCTCCACTTT.

The chain combines TRBV19 with TRBJ1-5, with TRBD1 identical over 7 bases. Germline assignment: CDR1 LNHDA and CDR2 SQIVND (reference sequence). This CDR3 region has 16 residues. The J segment lost 14 bases and the V segment lost 0 bases, leaving 16 bases of the junction unmatched. The CDR3, as DNA: TGTGCCAGTAGTATAGATTCAGGGGGGCTACTTACCCGCAAGCATTTT. It encodes CASSIDSGGLLTRKHF.

The chain has TRBV9 and TRBJ1-5; D might be TRBD1 (6 bases). The germline V and J ends were trimmed by 4 bases and 9 bases, with 20 bases remaining between them. The CDR3 runs 15 residues. CDR1 and CDR2 from the germline V gene are SGDLS and YYNGEE. CDR3 bases: TGTGCCAGCAGCTACACCCCTGACAGGCAGGGGCCCCAGCATTTT. Translating it yields CASSYTPDRQGPQHF.

This chain uses TRBV6-5 with TRBJ1-2; D unresolved. Deletions cut 6 bases from V and 4 bases from J, with 12 bases between. This CDR3 has 13 residues. Germline V gives CDR1 MNHEY, CDR2 SVGAGI. As DNA, the CDR3 is TGTGCCAGCAGAACCCCACCCTTCTATGGCTACACCTTC. Its protein is CASRTPPFYGYTF.

The chain uses TRBV2 and TRBJ1-2, with TRBD1 matching 7 bases. CDR1 is SNHLY, CDR2 FYNNEI, per germline. V lost 5 bases and J lost 4; bases outside the gene matches: 16. This CDR3 comprises 17 residues. The CDR3 sequence is CASSYTGQESSPYGYTF. CDR3 nucleotides: TGTGCCAGCAGTTACACCGGACAGGAGAGCAGCCCCTATGGCTACACCTTC. The whole variable domain, filled in from reference TRBV2 and TRBJ1-2, reads EPEVTQTPSHQVTQMGQEVILRCVPISNHLYFYWYRQILGQKVEFLVSFYNNEISEKSEIFDDQFSVERPDGSNFTLKIRSTKLEDSAMYFCASSYTGQESSPYGYTFGSGTRLTVV.

This chain joins TRBV28 and TRBJ1-2, with D possibly being TRBD1 (5 bases). The germline V gene has CDR1 MDHEN and CDR2 SYDVKM. The CDR3 runs to 16 residues. Trimming left V 5 bases short and J 2 bases short, with 18 bases between. In DNA form, the CDR3 reads TGTGCCAGCAGTCCCTCTCTGGGGGGGGACAACTATGGCTACACCTTC. Translation gives CASSPSLGGDNYGYTF.